These 9 T cell receptor beta chains were sequenced from one sample in a study of lymphopenia after photon versus proton radiotherapy. Some clones are missing from TCRdb's copy, which holds only in-frame ones; the method was immunoSEQ multiplex PCR. The data hold 160,000 or so clones, with 80% to 90% observed a single time. The source material was peripheral blood, sampled from a patient treated with photon-based radiotherapy. Source of these receptors: a man aged 50 to 59 with gastric cancer.

The chain carries TRBV30 and TRBJ2-1; D possibly corresponds to TRBD1 (6 bases). V dropped 4 bases and J dropped 3 bases, with 16 bases sitting between them. Germline CDR1 reads GTSNPN; CDR2 reads SVGIG (reference sequence). This CDR3 has 15 residues. CDR3 in DNA: TGTGCCTGGATCTCCGGGACAAATGTCTACAATGAGCAGTTCTTC. Its translation: CAWISGTNVYNEQFF.

The V and J genes are TRBV5-8 and TRBJ2-7; 7 bases fit TRBD1. Germline V gene sequence: CDR1 SGHTS, CDR2 YDEGEE. The length of the CDR3 is 15 residues. Trimming removed 0 bases from V and 2 bases from J; junction bases left unmatched: 5. CDR3 bases: TGTGCCAGCAGCTTGGACAGGGGTGAAGCCTACGAGCAGTACTTC. Its protein is CASSLDRGEAYEQYF.

This rearrangement joins TRBV30 to TRBJ2-5, with D possibly being TRBD2 (6 bases). Between the trimmed V and J ends, which lost 6 bases and 5 bases, there was a span of 19 bases. Germline assignment: CDR1 GTSNPN and CDR2 SVGIG (reference sequence). The CDR3 consists of 14 residues. The CDR3 DNA sequence: TGTGCCTGTACCTCCGAGCAGGGAGGCGAGACCCAGTACTTC. This codes for CACTSEQGGETQYF.

Written as DNA, the CDR3 is TGTGCCAGCAGCTCGGGACTAGTAAACGGCGAGCAGTTCTTC. It translates to CASSSGLVNGEQFF. The chain carries TRBV7-3 and TRBJ2-1; the match to TRBD2 covers 8 bases. The V gene end was trimmed by 4 bases and the J gene end by 10 bases; junction bases not matched to a gene: 9. In germline, CDR1 is SGHTA, CDR2 FQGTGA. The CDR3 loop spans 14 amino acids.

The chain links TRBV5-8 to TRBJ2-7; no definite D call. V shed 0 bases and J shed 3 bases, with 7 bases lying between them. The CDR3 runs 13 residues. Germline-derived CDR1 and CDR2 are SGHTS and YDEGEE. The CDR3 protein is CASSLGSFYEQYF. In DNA, the CDR3 is TGTGCCAGCAGCTTGGGCAGCTTCTACGAGCAGTACTTC.

This chain uses TRBV7-2 with TRBJ2-7; 7 bases align to TRBD2. CDR1 SGHTA and CDR2 FQGNSA come from the germline V gene. The CDR3 length is 14 residues. Trimming at V came to 7 bases and at J to 0 bases, leaving 6 bases not matched to a gene. CDR3 sequence: CASKPQRDSYEQYF. CDR3 bases: TGTGCCAGCAAACCCCAGCGGGACTCCTACGAGCAGTACTTC.

The V and J genes are TRBV19 and TRBJ2-7; 9 nucleotides line up with TRBD2. Germline assignment: CDR1 LNHDA and CDR2 SQIVND (reference sequence). The CDR3 runs 14 residues. V gave up 3 bases and J gave up 6 bases; unmatched junction bases: 6. CDR3 residues: CASSMSGLASEQYF. The CDR3 DNA sequence: TGTGCCAGTAGTATGTCGGGACTAGCTAGCGAGCAGTACTTC.

The rearrangement links TRBV7-2 to TRBJ2-1; 11 bases align to TRBD2. In germline, CDR1 is SGHTA, CDR2 FQGNSA. The V segment lost 3 bases and the J segment 5 bases; nucleotides outside the gene matches: 3. This CDR3 is 15 amino acids long. The CDR3 coding sequence is TGTGCCAGCAGCTTTCGACTAGCGGGGAACAATGAGCAGTTCTTC. Protein: CASSFRLAGNNEQFF.

Only one count was recorded for this clone. The rearrangement links TRBV27 to TRBJ2-1; 9 bases fit TRBD1. CDR1 and CDR2 from the germline V gene are MNHEY and SMNVEV (reference sequence). Losses at the gene ends were 6 bases for V and 7 bases for J; bases not matched to a gene: 7. The CDR3 consists of 14 residues. CDR3 in amino acids: CASRGTGPGNEQFF. In nucleotides, the CDR3 is TGTGCCAGCAGAGGGACAGGGCCCGGAAATGAGCAGTTCTTC.